The text below deals with one T cell receptor beta chain. Germline loops: CDR1 SGHNT, CDR2 YYREEE (reference sequence). V gave up 2 bases and J gave up 7 bases, with 13 bases separating them. The CDR3 has 13 residues. The repertoire was sequenced with immunoSEQ multiplex PCR; TCRdb's copy has only in-frame clones and lacks some. The sample consists of 80,000 to 95,000 clones, approximately 90% of them appearing once. The data originate from a study of OX40 agonist ivuxolimab in advanced cancers. As for the study in general: Treatment of patients was with ivuxolimab, an agonistic anti-OX40 (CD134) antibody.

Source: CD4+ or CD8+ T cells sorted from blood, taken in a trial of the OX40 agonist ivuxolimab. The receptor was isolated from an adult with an advanced solid tumor such as melanoma, head and neck, liver or kidney cancer. This sequence joins TRBV5-4 and TRBJ2-7; D remains ambiguous. DNA for the CDR3: TGTGCCAGCAGCTTACCATCGCCCGGTGAGCAGTACTTC. It encodes CASSLPSPGEQYF.